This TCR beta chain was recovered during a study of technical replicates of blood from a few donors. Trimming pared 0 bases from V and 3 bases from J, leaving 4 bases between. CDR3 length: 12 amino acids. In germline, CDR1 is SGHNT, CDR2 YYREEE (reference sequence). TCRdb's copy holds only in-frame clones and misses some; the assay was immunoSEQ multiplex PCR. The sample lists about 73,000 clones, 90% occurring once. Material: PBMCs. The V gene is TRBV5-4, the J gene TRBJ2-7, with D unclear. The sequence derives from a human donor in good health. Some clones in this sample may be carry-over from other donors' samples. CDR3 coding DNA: TGTGCCAGCAGCTTGGACGGCTACGAGCAGTACTTC. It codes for CASSLDGYEQYF.